A single T cell receptor (beta chain) is shown here with its context. Documented treatment: about 20 received Ad26.COV2.S at low or high dose, single or two shots; 5 received placebo; per-sample allocation not given. The investigators took samples on day 63 after the first vaccine or placebo injection. This sample was taken from a study of Ad26.COV2.S vaccination and SARS-CoV-2 variants. Measured with immunoSEQ multiplex PCR; TCRdb has only the in-frame clones, and not every one. In the table there are some 410,000 clones, over 80% of which are singletons. With V trimmed by 5 bases and J by 3 bases, 3 bases remained unmatched. The CDR3 consists of 15 residues. CDR1 SNHLY and CDR2 FYNNEI come from the germline V gene.

This clonotype was obtained from a person aged 18-65 years who received the Ad26.COV2.S COVID-19 vaccine or a placebo. The sample here was peripheral blood, taken in a trial of Ad26.COV2.S vaccine versus placebo. The chain links TRBV2 to TRBJ2-2; 10 bases are a match to TRBD2. CDR3 in DNA: TGTGCCAGCAGTCCTAGCGGGGGTCACACCGGGGAGCTGTTTTTT. This translates into CASSPSGGHTGELFF.